One and the same sample provided the 20 T cell receptor beta chains below, sequenced in a study of T cell changes during pregnancy in multiple sclerosis. The data were produced by immunoSEQ multiplex PCR, yet TCRdb's version contains in-frame clones alone and is incomplete. Seen here are some 110,000 clones, about 90% observed once, and the top ten hold over 1.5%. Sequencing was performed on peripheral blood, taken before pregnancy. These receptors were taken from a female donor with multiple sclerosis, enrolled in a pregnancy study.

The V gene is TRBV11-3, the J gene TRBJ2-3; TRBD1 agrees at 10 bases. V was clipped by 6 bases and J by 1 base; unmatched bases: 1. Germline-derived CDR1 and CDR2 are SGHNT and YENEEA. The CDR3 is 14 amino acids. The CDR3 nucleotides read TGTGCCAGCAGTGGACAGGGGGGCACAGATACGCAGTATTTT. Translation gives CASSGQGGTDTQYF.

This sequence joins TRBV28 and TRBJ1-2; D gene unclear. This CDR3 contains 14 residues. V was trimmed by 4 bases and J by 4 bases, leaving 13 bases between them. Germline CDR1 is MDHEN and CDR2 is SYDVKM. The chain's CDR3 is CASSSPGLIYGYTF. The CDR3 nucleotides are TGTGCCAGCAGTTCGCCAGGACTGATCTATGGCTACACCTTC.

The CDR3 reads CASSNSGFHGYTF. CDR3 sequence (DNA): TGTGCCAGCAGTAACTCAGGATTTCATGGCTACACCTTC. The V gene is TRBV5-4, the J gene TRBJ1-2; no firm D call. V gave up 5 bases and J gave up 6 bases, with 14 bases separating them. Germline CDR1 reads SGHNT; CDR2 reads YYREEE (reference sequence). The CDR3 loop spans 13 amino acids.

The rearrangement links TRBV5-1 to TRBJ2-5; D ambiguous. V was cut by 4 bases and J by 5 bases, with 18 bases left in between. The CDR3 runs 15 residues. Germline V gene data show CDR1 as SGHRS and CDR2 as YFSETQ. In DNA, the CDR3 is TGCGCCAGCAGCCCTGGATCGGTTGAGGCGGAGACCCAGTACTTC. As protein: CASSPGSVEAETQYF.

The chain links TRBV19 to TRBJ2-7; TRBD1 aligns across 9 bases. The germline gives CDR1 LNHDA, CDR2 SQIVND (reference sequence). The length of the CDR3 is 12 residues. J lost 5 bases, V lost 11 bases, and 7 bases had no gene match. The CDR3, as DNA: TGTGCCGGAGTAGACAGGGGGGACGAGCAGTACTTC. Translated: CAGVDRGDEQYF.

The gene calls are TRBV19 and TRBJ1-5; 9 positions match TRBD1. The CDR3 contains 14 residues. The germline V gene encodes CDR1 LNHDA and CDR2 SQIVND (reference sequence). The junction had 1 base not matched to a gene; V was cut back by 5 bases and J by 2 bases. CDR3 sequence reads: CASSWTGGNQPQHF. In DNA form, the CDR3 reads TGTGCCAGTAGTTGGACAGGGGGCAATCAGCCCCAGCATTTT.

The chain carries TRBV5-6 and TRBJ2-3; maybe TRBD1 (6 bases). The germline gives CDR1 SGHDT, CDR2 YYEEEE. Trimming cost V 4 bases and J 9 bases, with 15 bases left between them. The CDR3 is 13 residues long. The CDR3 sequence is CASSEGNTGTQYF. CDR3 sequence (DNA): TGTGCCAGCAGCGAAGGCAATACAGGGACGCAGTATTTT.

This chain uses TRBV7-3 with TRBJ2-6, with 8 bases matching TRBD1. After removal of 2 bases from V and 2 bases from J, the junction contained 2 bases not matched to a gene. The germline gives CDR1 SGHTA, CDR2 FQGTGA. The CDR3 extends over 16 amino acids. CDR3 bases: TGTGCCAGCAGCTTACTGACAGGGGCTGGGGCCAACGTCCTGACTTTC. Translation gives CASSLLTGAGANVLTF. Full variable domain (missing parts from reference TRBV7-3 and TRBJ2-6): GAGVSQTPSNKVTEKGKYVELRCDPISGHTALYWYRQSLGQGPEFLIYFQGTGAADDSGLPNDRFFAVRPEGSVSTLKIQRTERGDSAVYLCASSLLTGAGANVLTFGAGSRLTVL.

V and J are TRBV5-1 and TRBJ2-7; 9 bases align to TRBD1. The junction had 5 bases not matched to a gene; V was cut back by 4 bases and J by 0 bases. Per the germline V gene, CDR1 is SGHRS and CDR2 is YFSETQ. The CDR3 has 15 amino acids. The CDR3 spells CASSTGTGSSYEQYF. As DNA, the CDR3 is TGCGCCAGCAGCACCGGGACAGGGAGCTCCTACGAGCAGTACTTC.

In its sample, this clone was seen a few times. J is TRBJ1-2 and V is TRBV4-3; TRBD1 is a possible D gene (6 bases). Trimming cost V 3 bases and J 4 bases, with 6 bases left between them. Germline V lookup: CDR1 LGHNA, CDR2 YSLEER. The CDR3 sequence is 12 residues long. The CDR3 DNA reads TGCGCCAGCAGCCAGACAGGCTATGGCTACACCTTC. Protein product: CASSQTGYGYTF.

The chain combines TRBV11-3 with TRBJ2-1, with D possibly matching TRBD2 (5 bases). This CDR3 has 15 amino acids. V shed 1 base and J shed 0 bases, with 7 bases lying between them. CDR1 SGHNT and CDR2 YENEEA come from the germline V gene. CDR3 sequence (DNA): TGTGCCAGCAGCTTAGCTGAGGGCTCCTACAATGAGCAGTTCTTC. Protein sequence: CASSLAEGSYNEQFF.

The rearrangement joins TRBV19 to TRBJ2-7; 10 nucleotides align to TRBD2. Per the germline V gene, CDR1 is LNHDA and CDR2 is SQIVND (reference sequence). V lost 4 bases, J lost 0 bases, and 3 bases stayed unmatched. This CDR3 has 15 residues. CDR3 amino acids: CASSTASGGSYEQYF. CDR3 sequence (DNA): TGTGCCAGTAGTACAGCTAGCGGGGGCTCCTACGAGCAGTACTTC.

The chain is built from TRBV5-1 and TRBJ2-3, with D tentatively TRBD2 (7 bases). The CDR3 runs to 19 residues. Trimming took off 0 bases at V and 0 bases at J, with 20 bases between the two ends. Germline V gives CDR1 SGHRS, CDR2 YFSETQ. The CDR3 here is CASSLGGRGGLASTDTQYF. The CDR3, as DNA: TGCGCCAGCAGCTTGGGAGGGCGCGGGGGCCTTGCTAGCACAGATACGCAGTATTTT.

V usage is TRBV2 and J usage is TRBJ2-6; unclear D gene. Germline-derived CDR1 and CDR2 are SNHLY and FYNNEI. This CDR3 is built from 16 residues. Trimming stripped 2 bases from V and 0 bases from J, with 8 bases between. The CDR3 is CASSEMARSGANVLTF. Written as DNA, the CDR3 is TGTGCCAGCAGTGAAATGGCCCGCTCTGGGGCCAACGTCCTGACTTTC.

Concerning this clone: Other DNA sequences in the same sample also yield this CDR3. The genes are TRBV7-2 and TRBJ2-7; 7 bases fit TRBD1. The CDR3 totals 15 residues. Germline CDR1 SGHTA, CDR2 FQGNSA. V lost 5 bases and J lost 2; bases outside the gene matches: 9. The CDR3: CASSPTTGSTYEQYF. The CDR3 DNA follows: TGTGCCAGCAGCCCCACGACAGGGAGCACCTACGAGCAGTACTTC.

The chain is built from TRBV18 and TRBJ2-7, with D hard to call. This CDR3 is 11 amino acids long. Germline V gene sequence: CDR1 KGHSH, CDR2 LQKENI. The V end was cut by 3 bases, the J end by 4 bases, with 4 bases between. As DNA, the CDR3 is TGTGCCAGCTCACCCGGTTACGAGCAGTACTTC. Its protein product is CASSPGYEQYF.

The CDR3 DNA reads TGTGCCAGCAGCTTAGACCAGGGTGGGTACGAGCAGTACTTC. It is translated as CASSLDQGGYEQYF. The rearrangement links TRBV13 to TRBJ2-7; the D gene is possibly TRBD1 (5 bases). Germline loops: CDR1 PRHDT, CDR2 FYEKMQ (reference sequence). Trimming left V 1 base short and J 4 bases short, with 11 bases between. The CDR3 is made up of 14 amino acids.

The chain couples TRBV30 to TRBJ1-3; no clear D. In germline, CDR1 is GTSNPN, CDR2 SVGIG (reference sequence). V was trimmed by 0 bases and J by 1 base, leaving 19 bases between them. The CDR3 sequence is 18 residues long. This CDR3 is CAWSVKERGLTSGNTIYF. The DNA of the CDR3 is TGTGCCTGGAGTGTCAAAGAGCGGGGTTTAACGTCTGGAAACACCATATATTTT.

The V call is TRBV6-1, the J call TRBJ1-1; the D gene is possibly TRBD1 (5 bases). This CDR3 spans 13 amino acids. V dropped 10 bases and J dropped 4 bases, with 16 bases sitting between them. CDR1 and CDR2 (germline): MNHNS, SASEGT. The CDR3 reads CATRRAGRTEAFF. The CDR3 region has the DNA TGTGCCACCCGCCGGGCAGGGCGCACTGAAGCTTTCTTT.

This sequence joins TRBV5-8 and TRBJ2-7; D possibly corresponds to TRBD1 (6 bases). Trimming stripped 2 bases from V and 0 bases from J, with 9 bases between. The CDR3 is 14 amino acids. The germline V gene has CDR1 SGHTS and CDR2 YDEGEE. Written as DNA, the CDR3 is TGTGCCAGCAGCTTTGGGACATACTCCTACGAGCAGTACTTC. Translating it yields CASSFGTYSYEQYF.